Listed below are T cell receptor beta chains from one sample, sequenced in a study of T cell responses to AZD1222 COVID-19 vaccine. The data were produced by immunoSEQ multiplex PCR, yet TCRdb's version contains in-frame clones alone and is incomplete. This sample has 55,000 to 75,000 clones, with about three quarters found just once. Sequencing used peripheral blood, obtained on day 0 of AZD1222 vaccination. All receptors derive from an adult in good health. Both conserved end residues are part of each CDR3. D genes are given only for firm matches.

TRBJ2-7 | TRBV10-3 | NA | TGTGCCACAAACCCGGGTCGGAGCTCCTACGAGCAGTACTTC | CATNPGRSSYEQYF
TRBJ2-1 | TRBV10-3 | NA | TGTGCCATCACGGGGGAACCCTACAATGAGCAGTTCTTC | CAITGEPYNEQFF
TRBJ2-7 | TRBV29-1 | NA | TGCAGCGCGGGGACTAAACGAACACAGGGCGAGCAGTACTTC | CSAGTKRTQGEQYF
TRBJ1-2 | TRBV5-6 | TRBD1 | TGTGCCAGCAGCTTGTCAGGGGGGAACTATGGCTACACCTTC | CASSLSGGNYGYTF
TRBJ1-2 | TRBV10-1 | TRBD1 | TGCGCCAGCAGTGAGTCGACAGGGTTTGATGGCTACACCTTC | CASSESTGFDGYTF
TRBJ2-5 | TRBV7-2 | NA | TGTGCCAGCAGCTTAGATAGGATTCTAGAGACCCAGTACTTC | CASSLDRILETQYF
TRBJ1-2 | TRBV21-1 | NA | TGTGCCAGCAGCAGCGCGGGGGGCCTTCCCTTC | CASSSAGGLPF
TRBJ2-7 | TRBV1 | NA | TGCACCAGCAGACCAGACCGCGAAAAGGACGAGCAGTACTTC | CTSRPDREKDEQYF
TRBJ1-5 | TRBV6-5 | NA | TGTGCCAGCAGTCGCGGGCCATCACAGCCCCAGCATTTT | CASSRGPSQPQHF
TRBJ1-2 | TRBV19 | TRBD1 | TGTGCCAGTAGTATGATGACAGGGGGGGCGAGTGGCTACACCTTC | CASSMMTGGASGYTF
TRBJ1-6 | TRBV6-5 | NA | TGTGCCAGCAATTCGGGGGAACGACACTCACCCCTCCACTTT | CASNSGERHSPLHF
TRBJ1-3 | TRBV19 | TRBD1 | TGTGCCAGTAGTATTGGGACAGGGTCAAACACCATATATTTT | CASSIGTGSNTIYF